Shown below are 30 T cell receptor beta chains from a single sample sequenced in a study of blood T cell repertoires in COVID-19. The protocol was immunoSEQ multiplex PCR, while the TCRdb copy is restricted to in-frame clones and leaves out a portion. Seen here are 65,000 to 80,000 clones, over 75% observed once, and the top ten hold 11%. Sequenced sample: peripheral blood. These receptors came from a man aged 50 to 60 with acute or convalescent COVID-19.

The chain is built from TRBV9 and TRBJ1-2; maybe TRBD1 (6 bases). V lost 4 bases, J lost 6 bases, and 16 bases lay in between. CDR1 and CDR2 from the germline V gene are SGDLS and YYNGEE. The CDR3 is 14 amino acids. CDR3 in DNA: TGTGCCAGCAGCCCTCAACAGGGATACGATGGCTACACCTTC. This sequence encodes CASSPQQGYDGYTF.

This chain uses TRBV4-1 with TRBJ1-5; no definite D call. The CDR3 has 13 residues. Trimming pared 1 base from V and 7 bases from J, leaving 8 bases between. The V gene's germline CDR1 is MGHRA and CDR2 YSYEKL. The DNA of the CDR3 is TGCGCCAGCAGCCAAGTGGAGAGCCAGCCCCAGCATTTT. This encodes CASSQVESQPQHF.

The V call is TRBV27, the J call TRBJ1-2; TRBD1 is a possible D gene (6 bases). Looked up from germline, CDR1 is MNHEY and CDR2 is SMNVEV (reference sequence). The length of the CDR3 is 15 residues. V gave up 1 base and J gave up 5 bases, with 14 bases separating them. CDR3 in amino acids: CASSLYRENPYGYTF. CDR3 DNA: TGTGCCAGCAGTTTATACAGGGAAAACCCGTATGGCTACACCTTC.

The rearrangement links TRBV7-3 to TRBJ2-2, with D possibly being TRBD2 (5 bases). CDR1 and CDR2 (germline): SGHTA, FQGTGA. The germline V and J ends were trimmed by 6 bases and 1 base, with 6 bases remaining between them. This CDR3 spans 13 amino acids. Here the CDR3 reads CASSGLNTGELFF. CDR3 nucleotides: TGTGCCAGCAGTGGACTGAACACCGGGGAGCTGTTTTTT.

The chain has TRBV3-1 (or the pseudogene TRBV3-2) and TRBJ1-3, with unresolved D. V shed 0 bases and J shed 0 bases, with 6 bases lying between them. This CDR3 is 15 amino acids long. Germline values: CDR1 LGHDT, CDR2 YNNKEL (reference sequence). The CDR3 protein is CASSQDHSSGNTIYF. CDR3 nucleotide sequence: TGTGCCAGCAGCCAAGATCATAGCTCTGGAAACACCATATATTTT.

The gene calls are TRBV18 and TRBJ1-1; no clear D gene. Looked up from germline, CDR1 is KGHSH and CDR2 is LQKENI. The CDR3 has 16 residues. Deletions cut 2 bases from V and 1 base from J, with 14 bases between. The CDR3 here is CASSPGPLSWNTEAFF. DNA of the CDR3: TGTGCCAGCTCACCAGGGCCCCTCAGTTGGAACACTGAAGCTTTCTTT.

This chain links TRBV10-3 with TRBJ2-3; the D gene is possibly TRBD2 (6 bases). V was shortened by 4 bases and J by 6 bases, with 14 bases between the two germline ends. The CDR3 contains 14 residues. Germline lookup yields CDR1 ENHRY and CDR2 SYGVKD. DNA for the CDR3: TGTGCCATCAGTGGCGGGGCTGTGGGGGATACGCAGTATTTT. Amino acids: CAISGGAVGDTQYF.

The chain is built from TRBV27 and TRBJ1-5; D uncertain. The length of the CDR3 is 15 residues. CDR1 MNHEY and CDR2 SMNVEV come from the germline V gene (reference sequence). The V end lost 10 bases, the J end lost 0 bases, and 16 bases lay between the germline ends. The CDR3 DNA sequence: TGTGCCACCATGGCGGAGGCAAATAGCAATCAGCCCCAGCATTTT. Translating it yields CATMAEANSNQPQHF.

This chain links TRBV18 with TRBJ2-7; 11 bases fit TRBD2. Germline values: CDR1 KGHSH, CDR2 LQKENI. Trimming at V came to 3 bases and at J to 6 bases, leaving 4 bases not matched to a gene. CDR3 length equals 14 residues. The CDR3 DNA follows: TGTGCCAGCTCACCTACTAGCGGGGGAGCCGAGCAGTACTTC. Encoded protein: CASSPTSGGAEQYF.

The sample holds one count of this clone. This rearrangement joins TRBV4-2 to TRBJ2-1; TRBD2 aligns across 11 bases. CDR3 length: 17 amino acids. V lost 4 bases, J lost 3 bases, and 8 bases stayed unmatched. Looked up from germline, CDR1 is LGHNA and CDR2 is YNFKEQ. CDR3 DNA: TGTGCCAGCAGCCTATCCGGGACTAGCGGTTACTACAATGAGCAGTTCTTC. Protein: CASSLSGTSGYYNEQFF.

The chain couples TRBV5-1 to TRBJ2-1; D gene unclear. The CDR3 contains 13 residues. V lost 6 bases, J lost 6 bases, and 13 bases lay in between. The germline gives CDR1 SGHRS, CDR2 YFSETQ. The CDR3 reads CASTPLPGNEQFF. CDR3 nucleotides: TGCGCCAGCACCCCCCTACCAGGCAATGAGCAGTTCTTC.

The chain recombines TRBV13 with TRBJ2-3, with TRBD2 identical over 8 bases. The CDR3 length is 15 residues. V was pared by 5 bases and J by 1 base, with 5 bases of the junction left unmatched. CDR1 is PRHDT and CDR2 is FYEKMQ in the germline V gene (reference sequence). CDR3 DNA: TGTGCCAGCAGCCTCAGCGGGAGAGGCACAGATACGCAGTATTTT. Amino acid sequence: CASSLSGRGTDTQYF.

The J gene is TRBJ2-7, the V gene TRBV5-6; D might be TRBD1 (5 bases). The CDR3 sequence is 12 residues long. Germline V gene lookup returns CDR1 SGHDT and CDR2 YYEEEE. The V end was cut by 5 bases, the J end by 3 bases, with 9 bases between. Here the CDR3 reads CASRSGIYEQYF. For the CDR3, the DNA is TGTGCCAGCAGATCAGGGATCTACGAGCAGTACTTC.

The chain carries TRBV28 and TRBJ1-5; TRBD1 might be the D (6 bases). The CDR3 is 16 residues long. V was clipped by 1 base and J by 4 bases, with 14 bases between them. CDR1 is MDHEN, CDR2 SYDVKM, per germline. CDR3 DNA sequence: TGTGCCAGCAGTTTATTGGTGGGACACAAGAATCAGCCCCAGCATTTT. Translated, it gives CASSLLVGHKNQPQHF.

V and J are TRBV7-2 and TRBJ1-1; 7 bases line up with TRBD1. The germline V gene encodes CDR1 SGHTA and CDR2 FQGNSA. Unmatched junction bases numbered 9, after V lost 6 bases and J lost 5 bases. This CDR3 spans 14 amino acids. In DNA, the CDR3 is TGTGCCAGCAGACTAGGGTCAGGGGGGACTGAAGCTTTCTTT. Protein sequence: CASRLGSGGTEAFF. Looking up the rest from reference TRBV7-2 and TRBJ1-1 gives the full variable domain: GAGVSQSPSNKVTEKGKDVELRCDPISGHTALYWYRQSLGQGLEFLIYFQGNSAPDKSGLPSDRFSAERTGGSVSTLTIQRTQQEDSAVYLCASRLGSGGTEAFFGQGTRLTVV.

This clone occurred a few times. The chain uses TRBV2 and TRBJ2-7, with D tentatively TRBD1 (6 bases). Germline V gene data show CDR1 as SNHLY and CDR2 as FYNNEI. V was pared by 11 bases and J by 1 base, with 21 bases between. The CDR3 covers 15 residues. The CDR3 loop is CAGTQGTGPSYEQYF. CDR3 nucleotides: TGTGCCGGCACCCAGGGCACAGGGCCTTCCTACGAGCAGTACTTC.

This chain connects TRBV3-1 (or the pseudogene TRBV3-2) to TRBJ1-2; D call uncertain. Trimming removed 4 bases from V and 6 bases from J, with 18 bases in between. CDR1 is LGHDT and CDR2 is YNNKEL in the germline V gene (reference sequence). The CDR3 extends over 15 amino acids. CDR3 amino acids: CASSPNIGVLNGYTF. CDR3 DNA sequence: TGTGCCAGCAGCCCCAACATCGGGGTTCTTAATGGCTACACCTTC.

This chain connects TRBV9 to TRBJ2-2; 9 bases map to TRBD1. Germline V gene lookup returns CDR1 SGDLS and CDR2 YYNGEE. After removal of 4 bases from V and 6 bases from J, the junction contained 13 bases not matched to a gene. This CDR3 contains 17 residues. The CDR3 sequence is CASSFLSGTGSAGELFF. The CDR3 DNA is TGTGCCAGCAGCTTTCTATCCGGGACAGGGTCGGCCGGGGAGCTGTTTTTT.

The V gene is TRBV7-2, the J gene TRBJ1-3; no reliable D call. Germline CDR1 is SGHTA and CDR2 is FQGNSA. CDR3 length equals 16 residues. V was shortened by 3 bases and J by 0 bases, with 12 bases between the two germline ends. CDR3 protein: CASSLTQPSSGNTIYF. In nucleotides, the CDR3 is TGTGCCAGCAGCTTGACACAACCGAGCTCTGGAAACACCATATATTTT.

The CDR3 is CASSLQGPGNTIYF. The CDR3 DNA sequence: TGTGCCAGCAGCTTACAGGGGCCTGGAAACACCATATATTTT. The rearrangement uses TRBV7-9 and TRBJ1-3, with D possibly TRBD1 on 6 matching bases. The CDR3 is made up of 14 amino acids. CDR1 and CDR2 (germline): SEHNR, FQNEAQ (reference sequence). Trimming took off 2 bases at V and 2 bases at J, with 7 bases between the two ends.

The chain couples TRBV18 to TRBJ2-3; D ambiguous. The CDR3 sequence is 13 residues long. Between the trimmed V and J ends, which lost 1 base and 3 bases, there was a span of 5 bases. Germline lookup yields CDR1 KGHSH and CDR2 LQKENI. The CDR3 here is CASSPQQTDTQYF. CDR3 bases: TGTGCCAGCTCACCACAACAAACAGATACGCAGTATTTT.

The chain carries TRBV3-1 (or the pseudogene TRBV3-2) and TRBJ2-2; maybe TRBD1 (6 bases). CDR3 size: 17 residues. Germline CDR1 is LGHDT and CDR2 is YNNKEL (reference sequence). Deletions cut 4 bases from V and 1 base from J, with 16 bases between. The CDR3 region is CASSPRTAQGNTGELFF. CDR3 nucleotide sequence: TGTGCCAGCAGCCCAAGAACGGCACAGGGGAACACCGGGGAGCTGTTTTTT.

The rearrangement uses TRBV24-1 and TRBJ2-1, with TRBD1 matching over 9 bases. This CDR3 is 17 amino acids long. The junction had 5 bases not matched to a gene; V was cut back by 3 bases and J by 0 bases. Germline CDR1 reads KGHDR; CDR2 reads SFDVKD. CDR3: CATSDPPGQGSYNEQFF. The CDR3 DNA is TGTGCCACCAGTGATCCGCCGGGACAGGGCTCCTACAATGAGCAGTTCTTC.

The rearrangement joins TRBV20-1 to TRBJ2-5, with 7 nucleotides matching TRBD1. Trimming at V came to 7 bases and at J to 5 bases, leaving 4 bases not matched to a gene. Germline CDR1 reads DFQATT; CDR2 reads SNEGSKA (reference sequence). This CDR3 has 11 residues. The CDR3 DNA is TGCAGTGGAGACAGGGTCGAGACCCAGTACTTC. Translated, it gives CSGDRVETQYF.

The chain carries TRBV6-6 and TRBJ1-6, with 8 bases identical to TRBD1. Germline values: CDR1 MNHNY, CDR2 SVGAGI (reference sequence). Trimming cost V 4 bases and J 9 bases; bases outside gene matches: 5. CDR3 size: 14 residues. The CDR3 reads CASSSGQGLSPLHF. The CDR3 DNA is TGTGCCAGCAGTTCTGGACAGGGACTTTCACCCCTCCACTTT.

The V call is TRBV19, the J call TRBJ1-3; the match to TRBD1 covers 12 bases. J was trimmed by 0 bases and V by 7 bases; bases with no gene match: 13. Per the germline V gene, CDR1 is LNHDA and CDR2 is SQIVND (reference sequence). The CDR3 contains 19 residues. CDR3 nucleotides: TGTGCCAGTACCCTCATGGGACAGGGGGCTCCCATCTCTGGAAACACCATATATTTT. This encodes CASTLMGQGAPISGNTIYF.

This chain links TRBV5-6 with TRBJ1-4, with 9 bases aligning to TRBD1. In germline, CDR1 is SGHDT, CDR2 YYEEEE. This CDR3 contains 15 residues. V was clipped by 4 bases and J by 8 bases; unmatched bases: 9. CDR3 coding DNA: TGTGCCAGCAGCCCGAACAGGGGGCGCTTAGAAAAACTGTTTTTT. This translates into CASSPNRGRLEKLFF.

The rearrangement joins TRBV7-3 to TRBJ2-3; 7 nucleotides align to TRBD1. Trimming at V came to 6 bases and at J to 0 bases, leaving 6 bases not matched to a gene. The germline V gene has CDR1 SGHTA and CDR2 FQGTGA. CDR3 length equals 15 residues. Here the CDR3 reads CASRLGQTSTDTQYF. CDR3 sequence (DNA): TGTGCCAGCAGACTGGGACAGACTAGCACAGATACGCAGTATTTT.

This clone was counted once. This rearrangement joins TRBV29-1 to TRBJ1-1; D possibly corresponds to TRBD1 (5 bases). Per the germline V gene, CDR1 is SQVTM and CDR2 is ANQGSEA. The CDR3 contains 14 residues. V was shortened by 3 bases and J by 1 base, with 12 bases between the two germline ends. CDR3 sequence reads: CSVDLWGPNTEAFF. The CDR3 bases are TGCAGCGTTGATCTCTGGGGCCCGAACACTGAAGCTTTCTTT.

This rearrangement joins TRBV7-2 to TRBJ2-7, with 9 bases lining up with TRBD1. The trim removed 5 bases at V and 3 bases at J, leaving 11 bases unmatched. Germline V gene sequence: CDR1 SGHTA, CDR2 FQGNSA. There are 16 residues in the CDR3. The CDR3 nucleotides are TGTGCCAGCAGCACGGCAGTGGGACAGGGAAACTACGAGCAGTACTTC. Its translation: CASSTAVGQGNYEQYF.